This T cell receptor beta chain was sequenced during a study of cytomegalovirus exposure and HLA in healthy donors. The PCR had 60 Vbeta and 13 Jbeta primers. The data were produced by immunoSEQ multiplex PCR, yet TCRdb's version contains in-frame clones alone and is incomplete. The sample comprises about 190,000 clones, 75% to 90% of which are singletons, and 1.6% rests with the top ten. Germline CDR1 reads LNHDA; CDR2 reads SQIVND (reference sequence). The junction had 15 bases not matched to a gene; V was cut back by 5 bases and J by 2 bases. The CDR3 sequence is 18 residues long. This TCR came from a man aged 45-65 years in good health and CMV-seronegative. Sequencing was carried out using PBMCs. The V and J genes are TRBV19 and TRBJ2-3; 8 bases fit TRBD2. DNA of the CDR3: TGTGCCAGTAGTCCTCACCAAGGACTAGCCTCTGCCACAGATACGCAGTATTTT. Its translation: CASSPHQGLASATDTQYF.